The rows below give T cell receptor beta chains drawn from one sample of a study of blood T cell repertoires in COVID-19. This table comes from immunoSEQ multiplex PCR, and its TCRdb copy is limited to in-frame clones, with some not included. The table has about 180,000 clones, around 85% seen once. The sample was peripheral blood. Receptor source: an elderly woman with acute or convalescent COVID-19. Both conserved end residues are part of each CDR3. A D gene is named only where the DNA matches it firmly. A row's size may be missing; if present it is once, few, many or a size class.

D gene,J gene,clone size,V gene,CDR3 length,CDR3 protein,CDR3 DNA
-,TRBJ1-2,-,TRBV27,14,CASTKQGGDYGYTF,TGTGCCAGCACTAAACAGGGTGGAGACTATGGCTACACCTTC
-,TRBJ1-2,-,TRBV7-2,13,CASSVERGYGYTF,TGTGCCAGCAGCGTGGAGAGAGGTTATGGCTACACCTTC
TRBD2,TRBJ2-5,few,TRBV2,15,CASSWLAGVQETQYF,TGTGCCAGCAGTTGGCTAGCGGGAGTACAAGAGACCCAGTACTTC
TRBD2,TRBJ2-3,-,TRBV9,18,CASSPPGGAGGRPDTQYF,TGTGCCAGCAGCCCACCGGGAGGAGCGGGAGGGCGACCAGATACGCAGTATTTT
TRBD1,TRBJ1-3,-,TRBV11-2,17,CASSFEGQGNSGNTIYF,TGTGCCAGCAGCTTCGAAGGACAGGGTAACTCTGGAAACACCATATATTTT
TRBD1,TRBJ1-2,-,TRBV5-8,15,CASSLARGRYYGYTF,TGTGCCAGCAGCTTGGCCAGGGGGCGATACTATGGCTACACCTTC
TRBD1,TRBJ1-4,once,TRBV5-4,16,CASSVSHRGGNEKLFF,TGTGCCAGCAGCGTATCCCACAGGGGGGGAAATGAAAAACTGTTTTTT
TRBD1,TRBJ2-7,-,TRBV28,13,CASSTGVGYEQYF,TGTGCCAGCAGTACAGGGGTGGGTTACGAGCAGTACTTC
-,TRBJ1-5,-,TRBV4-3,15,CASSLDRRSNQPQHF,TGCGCCAGCAGCCTAGACAGGAGGAGCAATCAGCCCCAGCATTTT
TRBD2,TRBJ2-7,few,TRBV19,16,CASSSPGAQGGIEQYF,TGTGCCAGTTCTTCCCCGGGCGCGCAGGGAGGGATCGAGCAGTACTTC
TRBD1,TRBJ1-4,-,TRBV19,13,CATQDREFKKLFF,TGTGCCACCCAGGACAGGGAGTTTAAAAAACTGTTTTTT
-,TRBJ1-2,-,TRBV25-1,13,CASSSAKSSGYTF,TGTGCCAGCAGTTCCGCTAAATCTAGCGGCTACACCTTC
-,TRBJ1-5,-,TRBV4-1,13,CASSFISNQPQHF,TGCGCCAGCAGCTTCATTAGCAATCAGCCCCAGCATTTT
-,TRBJ1-2,-,TRBV2,15,CASTPGAESNYGYTF,TGTGCCAGCACTCCTGGGGCAGAATCTAACTATGGCTACACCTTC
TRBD1,TRBJ1-1,-,TRBV10-3,15,CAISESITGGTEAFF,TGTGCCATCAGTGAGTCGATTACAGGGGGCACTGAAGCTTTCTTT
-,TRBJ1-5,once,TRBV15,17,CATSRDLSGLSNQPQHF,TGTGCCACCAGCAGAGATCTTTCAGGGCTGAGCAATCAGCCCCAGCATTTT
TRBD2,TRBJ2-3,-,TRBV27,16,CASTRRLAGPTDTQYF,TGTGCCAGCACCCGACGACTAGCGGGGCCGACAGATACGCAGTATTTT
-,TRBJ1-1,-,TRBV4-1,16,CASNRGGAPRNTEAFF,TGCGCCAGCAACCGGGGAGGGGCGCCAAGGAACACTGAAGCTTTCTTT
-,TRBJ1-2,-,TRBV7-2,14,CASSPGAGNYGYTF,TGTGCCAGCAGCCCCGGAGCGGGTAACTATGGCTACACCTTC
TRBD1,TRBJ1-5,-,TRBV19,15,CASSSQQGGNQPQHF,TGTGCCAGTAGTTCCCAACAGGGGGGCAATCAGCCCCAGCATTTT
TRBD1,TRBJ2-7,-,TRBV6-5,13,CASSTGDTYEQYF,TGTGCCAGCAGTACAGGGGACACCTACGAGCAGTACTTC
-,TRBJ2-3,once,TRBV7-5,15,CARSVRAGETDTQYF,TGTGCCAGAAGCGTTCGGGCGGGGGAGACAGATACGCAGTATTTT